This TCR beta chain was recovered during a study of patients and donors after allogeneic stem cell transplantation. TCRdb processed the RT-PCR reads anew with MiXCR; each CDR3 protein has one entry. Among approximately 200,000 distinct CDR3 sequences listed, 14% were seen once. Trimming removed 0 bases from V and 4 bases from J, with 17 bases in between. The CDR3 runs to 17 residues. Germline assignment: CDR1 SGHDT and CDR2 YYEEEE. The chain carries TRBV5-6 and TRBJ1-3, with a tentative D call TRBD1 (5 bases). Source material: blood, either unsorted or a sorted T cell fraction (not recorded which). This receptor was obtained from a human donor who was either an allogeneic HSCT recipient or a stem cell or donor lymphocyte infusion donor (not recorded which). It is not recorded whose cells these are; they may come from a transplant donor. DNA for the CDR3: TGTGCCAGCAGCTTGGTGGCCGCGGGGGGAGGAGGAAACACCATATATTTT. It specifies CASSLVAAGGGGNTIYF.